What follows describes a single TCR beta chain. These data belong to a study of low-dose radiotherapy and immunotherapy resistance in tumors. The wider study: Participants in Cohort 1 were administered 0.5 Gy per fraction at 2-week intervals, to a cumulative dose of 6.5 Gy. The patients were given nivolumab 240 mg every two weeks and ipilimumab 1 mg/kg every six weeks, through an intravenous route. Cyclophosphamide was given intravenously at 200 mg/m2 every two weeks, and each dose came one day before radiation and immunotherapy.

Trimming removed 7 bases from V and 2 bases from J, with 12 bases in between. There are 13 residues in the CDR3. Germline V gene sequence: CDR1 DFQATT, CDR2 SNEGSKA (reference sequence). Specified time point: before trial treatment. The donors, trial participants, received nivolumab, ipilimumab, aspirin, low-dose cyclophosphamide and low-dose radiotherapy. Priming of first-strand cDNA relied on TRAV- and TRBV-specific primers (covering alpha and beta chains). PCR amplification of the TCRs was performed with Phusion for 20 to 25 PCR cycles, and it relied on a constant-region primer together with a V-primer adapter. MiXCR was run by TCRdb on the reads, yielding one entry per CDR3 protein. The sample has almost 40,000 distinct CDR3 sequences, around a third seen once.

The genes are TRBV20-1 and TRBJ2-1; D might be TRBD2 (6 bases). The sequence came from a male donor with gallbladder cancer. Specimen: PBMCs, collected before treatment. CDR3 protein: CSVLGGPYNEQFF. The DNA of the CDR3 is TGCAGTGTGTTGGGGGGACCCTACAATGAGCAGTTCTTC.